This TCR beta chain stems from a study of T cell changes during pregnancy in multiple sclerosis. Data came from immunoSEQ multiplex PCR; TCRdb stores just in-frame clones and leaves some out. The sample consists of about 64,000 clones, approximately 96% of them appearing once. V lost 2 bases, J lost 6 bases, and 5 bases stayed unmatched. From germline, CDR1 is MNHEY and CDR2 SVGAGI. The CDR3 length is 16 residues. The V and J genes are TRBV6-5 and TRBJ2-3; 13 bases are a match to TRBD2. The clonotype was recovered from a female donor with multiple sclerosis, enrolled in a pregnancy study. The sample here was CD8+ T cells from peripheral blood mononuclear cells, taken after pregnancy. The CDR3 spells CASSYTWTSGSDTQYF. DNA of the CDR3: TGTGCCAGCAGTTACACATGGACTAGCGGGAGCGATACGCAGTATTTT.